This section outlines one T cell receptor (beta chain) sequence together with its context. Its antigen is as yet unknown. Sequencing used immunoSEQ multiplex PCR; TCRdb keeps in-frame clones, though not all of them. The sample includes tens of thousands of clones, around nine tenths of them seen just once. The data were taken from a study of graft-versus-host responses after intestinal transplantation. Study as a whole: Induction with anti-thymocyte globulin, then tacrolimus and steroids for around three years, was given to all recipients. The study, taken as a whole, reports: Circulating GvH clone levels at their peak were associated with HvG declines (early post-transplant).

Germline CDR1 is SGHRS and CDR2 is YFSETQ. Trimming removed 2 bases from V and 6 bases from J, with 11 bases in between. The CDR3 consists of 14 residues. The chain links TRBV5-1 to TRBJ2-2; TRBD1 might be the D (5 bases). This clonotype was sampled from a human donor who received an intestinal transplant. The starting material was unstimulated CD4+ T cells sorted from spleen or lymph node cells, obtained before intestinal transplant. In DNA, the CDR3 is TGCGCCAGCAGCTTTTACAGGATAGCCGGGGAGCTGTTTTTT. Translation gives CASSFYRIAGELFF.